This T cell receptor beta chain stems from a study of blood T cell repertoires in COVID-19. Looking at the study overall: From T cells, B-cell-depleted T cells, or PBMCs came the material, which was cDNA or gDNA.

The CDR3 runs to 13 residues. The V end lost 3 bases, the J end lost 5 bases, and 7 bases lay between the germline ends. The repertoire was sequenced with immunoSEQ multiplex PCR; TCRdb's copy has only in-frame clones and lacks some. Here the sample spans hundreds of thousands of clones, approximately 90% being singletons. This sequence originates from a young woman with acute or convalescent COVID-19. Sequenced input: peripheral blood. The chain couples TRBV12-3 or TRBV12-4 to TRBJ2-2; D remains unclear. The CDR3 sequence: CASSFTRTGELFF. In DNA, the CDR3 is TGTGCCAGCAGTTTTACCAGGACCGGGGAGCTGTTTTTT.